Below are 28 T cell receptor beta chains sequenced from a single sample in a study of human T cells and chemical hapten exposure. As to time point: healthy volunteer bleed at 2 weeks. Unfractionated whole blood yielded the extracted total RNA. TCRdb re-called the RACE reads with MiXCR, one entry per CDR3 protein. The table lists 49,000 or so distinct CDR3 sequences, approximately 4.8% of them singletons. The sequencing sample was made of whole blood. These receptors were obtained from a human donor in good health. Some clones in this sample may be carry-over from other donors' samples.

CDR3 sequence (DNA): TGTGCCAGCAGCTTGGGGCCGGACAGGGGATTTGATGAAAAACTGTTTTTT. As protein: CASSLGPDRGFDEKLFF. The chain links TRBV5-4 to TRBJ1-4, with TRBD1 identical over 9 bases. CDR1 is SGHNT, CDR2 YYREEE, per germline (reference sequence). This CDR3 is 17 amino acids long. Trimming removed 0 bases from V and 6 bases from J; junction bases left unmatched: 9.

This clonotype has at least ten counts. The chain has TRBV30 and TRBJ2-2, with 10 bases aligning to TRBD2. The CDR3 spans 15 residues. Trimming cost V 2 bases and J 6 bases; bases outside gene matches: 6. Germline assignment: CDR1 GTSNPN and CDR2 SVGIG (reference sequence). CDR3 in DNA: TGTGCCTGGAGTCGGCTAGCGGGAGAGCCCGGGGAGCTGTTTTTT. Its translation is CAWSRLAGEPGELFF.

In this sample, this clonotype turned up many times. The CDR3 DNA reads as TGCGCCAGCAGCCAGTTGGGAGGGATCGATACGCAGTATTTT. As protein: CASSQLGGIDTQYF. The chain combines TRBV4-1 with TRBJ2-3; the match to TRBD2 covers 7 bases. CDR3 length: 14 residues. V lost 3 bases and J lost 6; bases outside the gene matches: 6. CDR1 MGHRA and CDR2 YSYEKL come from the germline V gene.

In this sample, this clonotype turned up many times. V gene TRBV27 combines with J gene TRBJ2-1, with 8 bases lining up with TRBD1. This CDR3 has 15 amino acids. Per germline, CDR1 MNHEY and CDR2 SMNVEV (reference sequence). The J segment lost 0 bases and the V segment lost 5 bases, leaving 3 bases of the junction unmatched. CDR3 amino acids: CASSRDRSSYNEQFF. The CDR3 DNA is TGTGCCAGCAGTAGGGACAGGAGCTCCTACAATGAGCAGTTCTTC.

This clonotype was observed many times. V usage is TRBV3-1 and J usage is TRBJ1-4; 9 nucleotides match TRBD1. V lost 5 bases, J lost 8 bases, and 6 bases stayed unmatched. Germline CDR1 is LGHDT and CDR2 is YNNKEL (reference sequence). The CDR3 is 14 amino acids. The DNA of the CDR3 is TGTGCCAGCAGCGAGGGACAGGGTGACGAAAAACTGTTTTTT. Amino acids: CASSEGQGDEKLFF. The whole variable domain, filled in from reference TRBV3-1 and TRBJ1-4, reads DTAVSQTPKYLVTQMGNDKSIKCEQNLGHDTMYWYKQDSKKFLKIMFSYNNKELIINETVPNRFSPKSPDKAHLNLHINSLELGDSAVYFCASSEGQGDEKLFFGSGTQLSVL.

Ten or more counts support this clonotype. J is TRBJ2-7 and V is TRBV4-1; no definite D call. Germline assignment: CDR1 MGHRA and CDR2 YSYEKL. Trimming shortened V by 1 base and J by 7 bases, and 8 bases separated the two germline ends. This CDR3 spans 12 amino acids. The CDR3 coding sequence is TGCGCCAGCAGCCAAGGGGTCGGGGAGCAGTACTTC. Amino acids: CASSQGVGEQYF.

This clonotype was seen more than once but under ten times. V is TRBV5-1 and J is TRBJ2-7; no clear D gene. Germline lookup yields CDR1 SGHRS and CDR2 YFSETQ. The CDR3 has 12 residues. The ends were cut back, 0 bases at V and 7 bases at J, with 8 bases in the middle. The CDR3, as DNA: TGCGCCAGCAGCTTGGGTAGTCGGGAGCAGTACTTC. Its translation: CASSLGSREQYF.

This clonotype has at least ten counts. The chain uses TRBV20-1 and TRBJ2-7; 12 bases map to TRBD2. Losses at the gene ends were 3 bases for V and 7 bases for J; bases not matched to a gene: 10. The germline gives CDR1 DFQATT, CDR2 SNEGSKA (reference sequence). The CDR3 totals 15 residues. The CDR3 region is CSASNPSGRAGEQYF. The CDR3 region has the DNA TGCAGTGCTAGTAATCCTAGCGGGAGGGCGGGGGAGCAGTACTTC.

The chain recombines TRBV30 with TRBJ2-1; 16 nucleotides line up with TRBD2. The CDR3 spans 18 residues. In germline, CDR1 is GTSNPN, CDR2 SVGIG (reference sequence). Unmatched junction bases numbered 10, after V lost 5 bases and J lost 3 bases. For the CDR3, the DNA is TGTGCCTGGCAACCGGGACTAGCGGGAGGGTGGTACTACAATGAGCAGTTCTTC. Translated, it gives CAWQPGLAGGWYYNEQFF.

Ten or more counts support this clonotype. The gene calls are TRBV29-1 and TRBJ2-5; D perhaps matches TRBD2 (6 bases). Germline V gene data show CDR1 as SQVTM and CDR2 as ANQGSEA. The CDR3 has 17 amino acids. Deletions cut 4 bases from V and 4 bases from J, with 25 bases between. The chain's CDR3 is CSVVGPGESGASETQYF. CDR3 nucleotide sequence: TGCAGCGTTGTGGGCCCGGGGGAGAGCGGAGCGTCAGAGACCCAGTACTTC.

This clonotype occurred many times. V gene TRBV5-1 combines with J gene TRBJ2-7, with D possibly TRBD2 on 6 matching bases. V was trimmed by 4 bases and J by 1 base, leaving 12 bases between them. CDR3 length: 14 amino acids. Looked up from germline, CDR1 is SGHRS and CDR2 is YFSETQ. The CDR3 sequence is CASSPGDTSYEQYF. The CDR3 nucleotides read TGCGCCAGCAGCCCGGGAGACACATCCTACGAGCAGTACTTC.

This clonotype came up many times. This chain links TRBV28 with TRBJ2-7; 8 bases are a match to TRBD2. With V trimmed by 8 bases and J by 6 bases, 12 bases remained unmatched. Germline CDR1 is MDHEN and CDR2 is SYDVKM. The CDR3 spans 14 residues. The CDR3 nucleotides are TGTGCCAGCGGGAGGACGGCGCGGGAGGTCGAGCAGTACTTC. Its protein product is CASGRTAREVEQYF.

V is TRBV3-1 and J is TRBJ2-7; no reliable D call. The CDR3 sequence is 14 residues long. From germline, CDR1 is LGHDT and CDR2 YNNKEL (reference sequence). Deletions cut 1 base from V and 1 base from J, with 8 bases between. The CDR3: CASSQGSKSYEQYF. The DNA of the CDR3 is TGTGCCAGCAGCCAAGGCTCCAAATCCTACGAGCAGTACTTC.

This clonotype was counted at least ten times. The chain recombines TRBV20-1 with TRBJ2-7; 8 nucleotides agree with TRBD1. The germline V gene has CDR1 DFQATT and CDR2 SNEGSKA (reference sequence). The V segment lost 6 bases and the J segment 5 bases; nucleotides outside the gene matches: 12. The CDR3 contains 14 residues. This CDR3 reads CSARTGFGPDEQYF. The CDR3 nucleotides are TGCAGTGCCAGGACAGGGTTCGGACCGGACGAGCAGTACTTC.

In this sample, this clonotype turned up many times. The genes are TRBV15 and TRBJ2-7, with 7 nucleotides matching TRBD2. The CDR3 extends over 17 amino acids. V trimming: 3 bases; J trimming: 0 bases; junction bases outside the gene matches: 11. CDR1 LNHNV and CDR2 YYDKDF come from the germline V gene (reference sequence). In DNA form, the CDR3 reads TGTGCCACCAGCAGGGCGAGGGCTAGCGGACTCTCCTACGAGCAGTACTTC. Protein: CATSRARASGLSYEQYF.

This clonotype was picked up many times. The chain is built from TRBV7-2 and TRBJ1-5; a possible D gene is TRBD1 (5 bases). Trimming left V 4 bases short and J 2 bases short, with 9 bases between. Germline V gives CDR1 SGHTA, CDR2 FQGNSA. The length of the CDR3 is 14 residues. DNA of the CDR3: TGTGCCAGCAGCTGGACAATGGGCAATCAGCCCCAGCATTTT. Residues: CASSWTMGNQPQHF.

This clonotype was recorded at least ten times. The chain carries TRBV6-5 and TRBJ2-2, with 8 bases aligning to TRBD1. CDR1 and CDR2 (germline): MNHEY, SVGAGI. The CDR3 totals 16 residues. V dropped 4 bases and J dropped 2; count of bases not matched to a gene: 6. The CDR3: CASSFWDRFNTGELFF. As DNA, the CDR3 is TGTGCCAGCAGTTTTTGGGACAGGTTCAACACCGGGGAGCTGTTTTTT.

Ten or more counts support this clonotype. The chain uses TRBV19 and TRBJ2-1; D not certain. Trimming pared 7 bases from V and 7 bases from J, leaving 14 bases between. CDR1 LNHDA and CDR2 SQIVND come from the germline V gene (reference sequence). The CDR3 is made up of 13 amino acids. CDR3 amino acids: CASKESFWNEQFF. CDR3 DNA: TGTGCCAGTAAGGAAAGCTTTTGGAATGAGCAGTTCTTC.

This clonotype has ten or more counts. The DNA for the CDR3 is TGTGCCAGCAGCTTATCGACAGAAGGAAACACCATATATTTT. It yields the protein CASSLSTEGNTIYF. The J gene is TRBJ1-3, the V gene TRBV7-9; D is perhaps TRBD1 (5 bases). CDR1 and CDR2 (germline): SEHNR, FQNEAQ (reference sequence). This CDR3 contains 14 residues. The V and J ends lost 2 bases and 4 bases respectively, with 9 bases between them.

In its sample, this clonotype was seen many times. V and J are TRBV29-1 and TRBJ2-5; no reliable D call. Per the germline V gene, CDR1 is SQVTM and CDR2 is ANQGSEA. The germline V and J ends were trimmed by 4 bases and 1 base, with 10 bases remaining between them. This CDR3 has 13 residues. CDR3 coding DNA: TGCAGCGTTGGGCCAGCGATCCAAGAGACCCAGTACTTC. Its protein is CSVGPAIQETQYF.

This clonotype has a count of ten or more. V gene TRBV6-5 combines with J gene TRBJ1-5; the D gene is possibly TRBD1 (5 bases). The CDR3 is 17 amino acids. V was cut by 2 bases and J by 3 bases, with 17 bases left in between. Per the germline V gene, CDR1 is MNHEY and CDR2 is SVGAGI. The CDR3 coding sequence is TGTGCCAGCAGTTACATCTTTGGGTACAGGTCCAATCAGCCCCAGCATTTT. Translated: CASSYIFGYRSNQPQHF.

This clonotype appeared a few times. The CDR3 coding sequence is TGTGCCAGCTGTCTTGGGGCTTACAATGAGCAGTTCTTC. This translates into CASCLGAYNEQFF. The chain recombines TRBV7-3 with TRBJ2-1; TRBD1 is a possible D gene (5 bases). The CDR3 loop spans 13 amino acids. The V end lost 8 bases, the J end lost 4 bases, and 12 bases lay between the germline ends. Looked up from germline, CDR1 is SGHTA and CDR2 is FQGTGA.

This sequence joins TRBV5-1 and TRBJ1-2, with a tentative D call TRBD1 (5 bases). V lost 6 bases and J 14 bases, leaving 20 bases between the germline ends. The germline V gene has CDR1 SGHRS and CDR2 YFSETQ. The CDR3 consists of 12 residues. CDR3 residues: CASTSTGTEVTF. CDR3 DNA sequence: TGCGCCAGCACGTCCACCGGGACGGAGGTTACCTTC. The full variable domain, in which reference TRBV5-1 and TRBJ1-2 provide the parts outside the CDR3, is KAGVTQTPRYLIKTRGQQVTLSCSPISGHRSVSWYQQTPGQGLQFLFEYFSETQRNKGNFPGRFSGRQFSNSRSEMNVSTLELGDSALYLCASTSTGTEVTFGSGTRLTVV.

J is TRBJ2-6 and V is TRBV7-3; 10 bases align to TRBD1. With V trimmed by 5 bases and J by 0 bases, 7 bases remained unmatched. The CDR3 contains 18 residues. Per germline, CDR1 SGHTA and CDR2 FQGTGA. DNA of the CDR3: TGTGCCAGCAGCCCCGGGACAGGGGTTTACTCTGGGGCCAACGTCCTGACTTTC. Protein product: CASSPGTGVYSGANVLTF.

This clonotype was found a few times. The chain couples TRBV5-1 to TRBJ2-7, with a possible D match to TRBD2 (5 bases). The CDR3 is 12 residues long. V lost 4 bases to trimming and J lost 3 bases, with 8 bases between them. CDR1 SGHRS and CDR2 YFSETQ come from the germline V gene. CDR3 loop: CASSAGHYEQYF. Here the CDR3 DNA reads TGCGCCAGCAGCGCGGGCCACTACGAGCAGTACTTC.

This clonotype occurred a few times. The chain recombines TRBV20-1 with TRBJ1-1; a possible D gene is TRBD1 (5 bases). The ends were cut back, 3 bases at V and 0 bases at J, with 14 bases in the middle. CDR3 length: 15 residues. Germline CDR1 and CDR2: DFQATT and SNEGSKA (reference sequence). The CDR3 loop reads CSASALQEMNTEAFF. CDR3 nucleotide sequence: TGCAGTGCTAGCGCCTTACAGGAGATGAACACTGAAGCTTTCTTT.

This clonotype was picked up many times. The chain carries TRBV10-3 and TRBJ2-7, with 11 positions matching TRBD2. V shed 10 bases, J shed 3 bases, and the junction held 8 bases outside the gene matches. The CDR3 loop spans 14 amino acids. Germline V gene data show CDR1 as ENHRY and CDR2 as SYGVKD. The CDR3 loop is CATFSGRADYEQYF. For the CDR3, the DNA is TGTGCCACCTTTAGCGGGAGGGCTGACTACGAGCAGTACTTC.

This clonotype has at least ten counts. Here the CDR3 reads CAISEVQGQSSGNTIYF. The CDR3 DNA sequence: TGTGCCATCAGTGAGGTCCAAGGACAGTCCTCTGGAAACACCATATATTTT. The chain is built from TRBV10-3 and TRBJ1-3, with a possible D match to TRBD1 (6 bases). Germline V gene data show CDR1 as ENHRY and CDR2 as SYGVKD. With 2 bases removed from V and 0 bases from J, the gap between germline ends came to 14 bases. This CDR3 is 17 amino acids long.